This T cell receptor (beta chain) was found in a study of cytomegalovirus exposure and HLA in healthy donors. Whole-study context: Prior work identified 95 million to 120 million unique TCR beta sequences in about 179 million T cells.

Primers included in the PCR were 60 Vbeta and 13 Jbeta primers. Produced via immunoSEQ multiplex PCR; TCRdb's table is partial and in-frame only. The sample has fewer than 100,000 clones, 78% seen once. V was pared by 0 bases and J by 3 bases, with 3 bases of the junction left unmatched. The germline V gene encodes CDR1 SGHTA and CDR2 FQGNSA. The CDR3 length is 16 residues. It was healthy bone marrow donors who served as donors. Sequencing used PBMCs. The clonotype originates from a woman aged 40 to 55 in good health and CMV-seropositive. The V and J genes are TRBV7-2 and TRBJ1-3; 9 bases fit TRBD1. CDR3: CASSLAGQGGGNTIYF. The DNA for the CDR3 is TGTGCCAGCAGCTTAGCGGGACAGGGTGGTGGAAACACCATATATTTT. The full variable domain, rest sourced from reference TRBV7-2 and TRBJ1-3, is GAGVSQSPSNKVTEKGKDVELRCDPISGHTALYWYRQSLGQGLEFLIYFQGNSAPDKSGLPSDRFSAERTGGSVSTLTIQRTQQEDSAVYLCASSLAGQGGGNTIYFGEGSWLTVV.